This T cell receptor (beta chain) stems from a study of chemoradiotherapy in HPV16-positive cancers. Study overall: Candidate HPV-specific clones and shared TCR motifs came from two HPV16-positive patients. Findings and caveats of the study: The functional HPV-specific definition rests on just a couple of HPV16-positive patients. In HPV16-positive patients, HPV-responsive T-cell expansion tracked better recurrence-free survival.

Details on this clone: Its specificity is unknown.

Profiling relied on immunoSEQ multiplex PCR, and the TCRdb table lists in-frame clones only, not all of them. Among 9,000 to 10,000 clones listed, about 86% were seen once. The germline V gene encodes CDR1 MNHEY and CDR2 SVGAGI. The CDR3 length is 14 residues. Trimming removed 1 base at V and 3 bases at J, with 9 bases between. The material was blood, obtained from a patient who underwent chemoradiotherapy. The rearrangement uses TRBV6-5 and TRBJ1-1; unclear D gene. This receptor was taken from a human donor with HPV-associated anogenital cancer. The chain's CDR3 is CASSYYQVHTEAFF. DNA for the CDR3: TGTGCCAGCAGTTACTATCAGGTGCACACTGAAGCTTTCTTT.